These 10 T cell receptor beta chains were all obtained from the same sample, sequenced in a study of cytomegalovirus exposure and HLA in healthy donors. The assay was immunoSEQ multiplex PCR, and TCRdb's table has in-frame clones only and misses some. This sample yields 100,000 to 150,000 clones, of which 75% to 90% are seen a single time; about 2% belongs to the top ten. Sequencing was done on a sample of PBMCs. The receptors here all came from a young woman in good health and CMV-seronegative.

V usage is TRBV5-1 and J usage is TRBJ2-2; tentative D call: TRBD1 (5 bases). This CDR3 has 15 residues. From germline, CDR1 is SGHRS and CDR2 YFSETQ. Trimming stripped 1 base from V and 1 base from J, with 8 bases between. The CDR3 is CASSLWQGNTGELFF. CDR3 in DNA: TGCGCCAGCAGCTTGTGGCAGGGGAACACCGGGGAGCTGTTTTTT.

This chain links TRBV5-6 with TRBJ2-1; 7 nucleotides match TRBD2. Germline CDR1 SGHDT, CDR2 YYEEEE. The CDR3 runs to 13 residues. V dropped 2 bases and J dropped 5; count of bases not matched to a gene: 1. CDR3 DNA: TGTGCCAGCAGCTTCGGGACTAACAATGAGCAGTTCTTC. Its protein is CASSFGTNNEQFF.

The chain employs TRBV28 and TRBJ2-7; D possibly corresponds to TRBD1 (6 bases). V dropped 10 bases and J dropped 0 bases, with 28 bases sitting between them. CDR3 size: 18 residues. CDR1 and CDR2 (germline): MDHEN, SYDVKM. The CDR3 DNA is TGTGCCATCCACCCAAACGTCCTACAGGGCCAGAGCTCCTACGAGCAGTACTTC. Protein sequence: CAIHPNVLQGQSSYEQYF.

V usage is TRBV30 and J usage is TRBJ2-1; TRBD2 matches 12 bases. V shed 0 bases and J 4 bases; nucleotides not matched to a gene: 4. Looked up from germline, CDR1 is GTSNPN and CDR2 is SVGIG (reference sequence). The CDR3 runs to 16 residues. CDR3 region: CAWSVRGTSGYNEQFF. CDR3 in DNA: TGTGCCTGGAGTGTACGTGGGACTAGCGGGTACAATGAGCAGTTCTTC.

The chain has TRBV5-1 and TRBJ2-1, with 7 bases matching TRBD2. CDR1 is SGHRS, CDR2 YFSETQ, per germline. The CDR3 has 18 amino acids. V was clipped by 0 bases and J by 1 base; unmatched bases: 10. CDR3 sequence reads: CASSLDAGVFFSYNEQFF. In DNA form, the CDR3 reads TGCGCCAGCAGCTTGGATGCGGGAGTATTTTTTTCCTACAATGAGCAGTTCTTC.

The genes are TRBV29-1 and TRBJ2-5, with a tentative D call TRBD2 (6 bases). The CDR3 loop spans 13 amino acids. Germline CDR1 reads SQVTM; CDR2 reads ANQGSEA. V lost 1 base to trimming and J lost 5 bases, with 11 bases between them. CDR3 region: CSVEVEGWETQYF. In DNA form, the CDR3 reads TGCAGCGTTGAAGTGGAGGGCTGGGAGACCCAGTACTTC.

This clone is a singleton in its sample. The V gene is TRBV13, the J gene TRBJ2-7; 7 nucleotides match TRBD1. The germline gives CDR1 PRHDT, CDR2 FYEKMQ (reference sequence). The V and J ends lost 4 bases and 2 bases, in that order; junction bases with no gene match: 11. This CDR3 has 16 amino acids. The CDR3 nucleotides are TGTGCCAGCAGCTCAAGGACCCGGGACAGCACCTACGAGCAGTACTTC. Protein sequence: CASSSRTRDSTYEQYF.

The chain has TRBV5-6 and TRBJ2-3; 10 bases match TRBD2. The germline V gene has CDR1 SGHDT and CDR2 YYEEEE. The CDR3 is 16 amino acids. With 2 bases clipped from V and 4 bases from J, the junction kept 7 bases outside the gene matches. The DNA for the CDR3 is TGTGCCAGCAGCTTCAGCGGGAGGGGACTTTCAGATACGCAGTATTTT. Translation gives CASSFSGRGLSDTQYF. The full variable domain, rest sourced from reference TRBV5-6 and TRBJ2-3, is DAGVTQSPTHLIKTRGQQVTLRCSPKSGHDTVSWYQQALGQGPQFIFQYYEEEERQRGNFPDRFSGHQFPNYSSELNVNALLLGDSALYLCASSFSGRGLSDTQYFGPGTRLTVL.

The V call is TRBV21-1, the J call TRBJ2-5; the D call in the table, TRBD1, was not verified against the DNA. TRBV21-1 is termed a pseudogene. The CDR3 contains 14 residues. The CDR3 region is CASSSGTAEETQYF. CDR3 sequence (DNA): TGTGCCAGCAGCTCCGGGACAGCAGAAGAGACCCAGTACTTC.

V usage is TRBV18 and J usage is TRBJ2-1; weak D call: TRBD2 (5 bases). The length of the CDR3 is 16 residues. Germline V lookup: CDR1 KGHSH, CDR2 LQKENI. Trimming shortened V by 2 bases and J by 6 bases, and 17 bases separated the two germline ends. The CDR3 bases are TGTGCCAGCTCACCAATGGACTCGCTAGTCGCCAATGAGCAGTTCTTC. Amino acids: CASSPMDSLVANEQFF.